This TCR beta chain was retrieved from a study of blood T cell repertoires in COVID-19. In the study overall: Samples representing acute and convalescent COVID-19 were sourced from the United States, Italy and Spain. Nucleic acid was either cDNA or gDNA, and it came from T cells, B-cell-depleted T cells, or PBMCs.

The CDR3 totals 15 residues. Trimming cost V 1 base and J 3 bases, with 14 bases left between them. CDR1 and CDR2 from the germline V gene are SGHRS and YFSETQ. The authors' processing: Reference gene primer amplification in the assay estimated nucleated cell counts. Profiled with immunoSEQ multiplex PCR; TCRdb holds only in-frame clones, not every one. The V and J calls and clone size come from that table; D and trimming were worked out from the DNA. The repertoire holds 100,000 to 110,000 clones, with about 89% as singletons. The sample was peripheral blood. The receptor was isolated from a man between 50 and 59 years old with active COVID-19. The V call is TRBV5-1, the J call TRBJ2-7; no clear D. The CDR3 DNA reads as TGCGCCAGCAGCTTGCGGCCAGGCAACTTCTACGAGCAGTACTTC. Its protein product is CASSLRPGNFYEQYF.